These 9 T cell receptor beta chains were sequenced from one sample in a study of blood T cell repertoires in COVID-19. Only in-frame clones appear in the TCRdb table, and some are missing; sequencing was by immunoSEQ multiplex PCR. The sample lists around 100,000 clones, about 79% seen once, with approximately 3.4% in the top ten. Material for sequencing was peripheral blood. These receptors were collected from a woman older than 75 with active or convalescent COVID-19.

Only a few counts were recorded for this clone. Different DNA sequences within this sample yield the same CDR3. The CDR3 DNA is TGCGCCAGCAGCCCCGGGACAGGGAAGGAGACCCAGTACTTC. Protein product: CASSPGTGKETQYF. The chain is built from TRBV5-1 and TRBJ2-5, with 9 positions matching TRBD1. Trimming removed 4 bases from V and 5 bases from J; junction bases left unmatched: 6. CDR3 length: 14 amino acids. Germline CDR1 is SGHRS and CDR2 is YFSETQ.

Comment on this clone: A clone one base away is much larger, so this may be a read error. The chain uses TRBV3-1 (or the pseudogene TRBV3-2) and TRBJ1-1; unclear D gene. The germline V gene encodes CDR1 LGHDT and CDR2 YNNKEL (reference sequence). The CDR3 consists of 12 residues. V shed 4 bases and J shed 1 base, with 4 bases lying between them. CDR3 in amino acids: CASSPGNTEAFF. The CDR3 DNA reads TGTGCCAGCAGCCCAGGGAACACTGAAGCTTTCTTT.

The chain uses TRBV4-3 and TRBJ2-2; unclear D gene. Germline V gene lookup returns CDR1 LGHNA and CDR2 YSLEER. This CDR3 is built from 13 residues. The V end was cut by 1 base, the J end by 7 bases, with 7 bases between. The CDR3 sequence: CASSQVTGGELFF. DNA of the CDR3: TGCGCCAGCAGCCAAGTTACCGGCGGGGAGCTGTTTTTT.

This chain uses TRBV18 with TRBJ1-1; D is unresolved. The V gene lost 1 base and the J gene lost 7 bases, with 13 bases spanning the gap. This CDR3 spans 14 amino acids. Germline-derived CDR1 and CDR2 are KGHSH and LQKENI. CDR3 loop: CASSPLSTADEAFF. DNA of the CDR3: TGTGCCAGCTCACCACTCTCAACAGCCGATGAAGCTTTCTTT. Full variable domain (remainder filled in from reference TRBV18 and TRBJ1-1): NAGVMQNPRHLVRRRGQEARLRCSPMKGHSHVYWYRQLPEEGLKFMVYLQKENIIDESGMPKERFSAEFPKEGPSILRIQQVVRGDSAAYFCASSPLSTADEAFFGQGTRLTVV.

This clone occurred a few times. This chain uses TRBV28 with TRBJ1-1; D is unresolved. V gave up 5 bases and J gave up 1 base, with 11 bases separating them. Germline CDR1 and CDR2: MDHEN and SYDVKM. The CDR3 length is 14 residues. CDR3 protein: CASSLFRQNTEAFF. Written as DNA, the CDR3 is TGTGCCAGCAGTCTCTTTCGACAGAACACTGAAGCTTTCTTT.

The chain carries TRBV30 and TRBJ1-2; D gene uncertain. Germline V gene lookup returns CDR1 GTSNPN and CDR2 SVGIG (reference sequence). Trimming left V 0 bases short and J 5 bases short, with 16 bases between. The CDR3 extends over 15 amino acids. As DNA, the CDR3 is TGTGCCTGGAGTGTAGACTCCAGTTCCCCTTATGGCTACACCTTC. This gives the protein CAWSVDSSSPYGYTF.

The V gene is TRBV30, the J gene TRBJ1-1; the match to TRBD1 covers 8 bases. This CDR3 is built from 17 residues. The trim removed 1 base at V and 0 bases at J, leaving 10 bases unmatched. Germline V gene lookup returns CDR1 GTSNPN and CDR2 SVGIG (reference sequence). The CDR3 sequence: CAWSAMRTGRMNTEAFF. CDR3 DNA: TGTGCCTGGAGTGCCATGAGGACAGGGCGCATGAACACTGAAGCTTTCTTT.

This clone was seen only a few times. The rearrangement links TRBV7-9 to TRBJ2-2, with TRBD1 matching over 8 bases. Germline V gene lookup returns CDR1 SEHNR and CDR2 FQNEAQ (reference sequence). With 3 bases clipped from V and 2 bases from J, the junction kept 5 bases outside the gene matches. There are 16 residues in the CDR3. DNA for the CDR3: TGTGCCAGCAGCTTCCGGGACAGGTATAACACCGGGGAGCTGTTTTTT. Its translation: CASSFRDRYNTGELFF.

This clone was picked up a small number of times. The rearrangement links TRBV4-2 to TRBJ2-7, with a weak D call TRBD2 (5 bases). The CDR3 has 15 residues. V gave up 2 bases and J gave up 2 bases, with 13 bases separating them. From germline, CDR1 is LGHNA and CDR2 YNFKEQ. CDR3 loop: CASSQSGSATYEQYF. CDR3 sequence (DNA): TGTGCCAGCAGCCAATCGGGGTCAGCCACCTACGAGCAGTACTTC.